This T cell receptor (beta chain) emerged from a study of cytomegalovirus exposure and HLA in healthy donors. Findings and caveats of the study: With DRB1 most and HLA-C fewest, TCR association rates differed between HLA loci in a later analysis.

A note on this clone: Antigen specificity is unknown.

V dropped 2 bases and J dropped 2; count of bases not matched to a gene: 15. CDR1 and CDR2 (germline): SGHTA, FQGNSA. The CDR3 is 19 amino acids. 60 Vbeta and 13 Jbeta primers were used in PCR. Measured with immunoSEQ multiplex PCR; TCRdb has only the in-frame clones, and not every one. The table includes more than 110,000 clones, about 76% detected once. Sequenced: PBMCs. The V call is TRBV7-2, the J call TRBJ2-7; 10 positions agree with TRBD2. This TCR was sampled from a female donor in good health and CMV-seronegative. Here the CDR3 reads CASSLHMPLAGAVTYEQYF. The CDR3 DNA sequence: TGTGCCAGCAGCTTACACATGCCCCTAGCGGGAGCAGTGACCTACGAGCAGTACTTC.